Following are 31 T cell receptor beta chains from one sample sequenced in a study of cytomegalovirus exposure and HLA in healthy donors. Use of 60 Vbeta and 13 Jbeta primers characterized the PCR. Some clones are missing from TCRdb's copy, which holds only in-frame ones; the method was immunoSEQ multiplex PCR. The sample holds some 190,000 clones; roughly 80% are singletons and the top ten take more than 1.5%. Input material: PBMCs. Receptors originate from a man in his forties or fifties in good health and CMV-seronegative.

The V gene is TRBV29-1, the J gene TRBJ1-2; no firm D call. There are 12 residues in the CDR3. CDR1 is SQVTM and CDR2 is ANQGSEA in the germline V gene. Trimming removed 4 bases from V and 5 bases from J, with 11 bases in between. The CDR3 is CSVGTAVYGYTF. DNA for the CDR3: TGCAGCGTTGGCACGGCGGTTTATGGCTACACCTTC. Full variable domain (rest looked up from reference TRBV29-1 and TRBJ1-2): SAVISQKPSRDICQRGTSLTIQCQVDSQVTMMFWYRQQPGQSLTLIATANQGSEATYESGFVIDKFPISRPNLTFSTLTVSNMSPEDSSIYLCSVGTAVYGYTFGSGTRLTVV.

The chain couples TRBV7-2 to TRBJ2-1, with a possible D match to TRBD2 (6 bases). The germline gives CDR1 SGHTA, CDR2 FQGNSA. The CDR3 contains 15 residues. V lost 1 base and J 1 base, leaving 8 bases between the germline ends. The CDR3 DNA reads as TGTGCCAGCAGCTTAGTAGCGGTGTCCTACAATGAGCAGTTCTTC. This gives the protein CASSLVAVSYNEQFF.

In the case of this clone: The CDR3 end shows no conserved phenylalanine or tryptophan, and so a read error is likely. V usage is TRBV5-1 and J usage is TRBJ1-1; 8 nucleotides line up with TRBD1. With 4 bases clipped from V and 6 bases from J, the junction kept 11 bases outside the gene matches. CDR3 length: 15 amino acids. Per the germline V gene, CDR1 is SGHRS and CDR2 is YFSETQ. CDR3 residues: CASSPGQGDRSEAFL. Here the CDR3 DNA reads TGCGCCAGCAGCCCCGGACAGGGTGATAGGTCTGAAGCTTTCCTT.

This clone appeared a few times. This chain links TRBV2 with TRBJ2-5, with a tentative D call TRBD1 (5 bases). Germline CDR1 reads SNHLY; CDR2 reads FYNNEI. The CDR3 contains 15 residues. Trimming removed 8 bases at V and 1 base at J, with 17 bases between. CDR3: CASGATGAVQETQYF. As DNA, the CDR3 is TGTGCCAGCGGAGCAACAGGCGCAGTCCAAGAGACCCAGTACTTC.

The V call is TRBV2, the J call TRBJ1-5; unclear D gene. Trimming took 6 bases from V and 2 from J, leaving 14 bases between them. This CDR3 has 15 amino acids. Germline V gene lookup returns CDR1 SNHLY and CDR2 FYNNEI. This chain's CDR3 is CASSPREGRNQPQHF. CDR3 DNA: TGTGCCAGCAGCCCGAGGGAAGGGCGCAATCAGCCCCAGCATTTT.

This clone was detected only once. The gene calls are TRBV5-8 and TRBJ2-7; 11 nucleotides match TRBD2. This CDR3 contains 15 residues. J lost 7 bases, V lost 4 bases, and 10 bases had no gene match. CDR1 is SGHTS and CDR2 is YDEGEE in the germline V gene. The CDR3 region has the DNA TGTGCCAGCAGCCCCTACGCCGCTAGCGGGAGGGAGCAGTACTTC. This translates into CASSPYAASGREQYF.

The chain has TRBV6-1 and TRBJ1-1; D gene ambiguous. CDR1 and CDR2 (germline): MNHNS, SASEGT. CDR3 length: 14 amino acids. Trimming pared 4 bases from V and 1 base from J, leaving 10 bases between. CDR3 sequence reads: CASSGPIRNTEAFF. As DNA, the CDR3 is TGTGCCAGCAGTGGCCCTATAAGGAACACTGAAGCTTTCTTT.

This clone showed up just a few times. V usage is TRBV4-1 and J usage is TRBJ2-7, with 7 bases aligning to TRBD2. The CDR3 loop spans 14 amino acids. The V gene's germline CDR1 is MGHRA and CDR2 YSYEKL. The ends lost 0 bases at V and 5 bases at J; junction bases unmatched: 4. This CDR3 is CASSQEPSGDEQYF. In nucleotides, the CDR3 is TGCGCCAGCAGCCAAGAACCCAGCGGGGACGAGCAGTACTTC.

The CDR3 is CASRGPGTRVNTGELFF. CDR3 DNA sequence: TGTGCCAGTAGGGGGCCGGGGACTAGGGTGAACACCGGGGAGCTGTTTTTT. J is TRBJ2-2 and V is TRBV19; 8 bases map to TRBD2. The length of the CDR3 is 17 residues. Germline values: CDR1 LNHDA, CDR2 SQIVND (reference sequence). The V and J ends lost 6 bases and 1 base, in that order; junction bases with no gene match: 10.

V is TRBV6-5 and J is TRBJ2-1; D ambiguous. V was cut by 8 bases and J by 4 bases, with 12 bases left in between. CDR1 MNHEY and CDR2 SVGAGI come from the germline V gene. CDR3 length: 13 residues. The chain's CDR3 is CASYQTEYNEQFF. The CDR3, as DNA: TGTGCCAGCTACCAAACAGAATACAATGAGCAGTTCTTC.

The CDR3 loop is CASSRKGLPSTDTQYF. The DNA for the CDR3 is TGCGCCAGCAGCCGGAAGGGACTACCTAGCACAGATACGCAGTATTTT. The chain employs TRBV4-3 and TRBJ2-3; TRBD2 agrees at 7 bases. Germline CDR1 LGHNA, CDR2 YSLEER. The CDR3 is made up of 16 amino acids. V was clipped by 4 bases and J by 0 bases; unmatched bases: 7.

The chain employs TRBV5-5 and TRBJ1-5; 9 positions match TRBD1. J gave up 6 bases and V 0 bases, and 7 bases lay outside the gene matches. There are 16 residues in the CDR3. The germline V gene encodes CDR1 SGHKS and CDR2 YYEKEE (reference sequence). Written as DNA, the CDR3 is TGTGCCAGCAGCTTGGGGGGGGGACAGGGCACTCAGCCCCAGCATTTT. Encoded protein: CASSLGGGQGTQPQHF.

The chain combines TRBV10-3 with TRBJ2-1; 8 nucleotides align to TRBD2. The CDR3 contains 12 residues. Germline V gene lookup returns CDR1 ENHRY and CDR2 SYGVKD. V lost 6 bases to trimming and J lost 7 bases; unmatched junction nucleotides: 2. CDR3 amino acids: CAISGRGNEQFF. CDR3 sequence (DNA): TGTGCCATCAGCGGGAGGGGAAATGAGCAGTTCTTC.

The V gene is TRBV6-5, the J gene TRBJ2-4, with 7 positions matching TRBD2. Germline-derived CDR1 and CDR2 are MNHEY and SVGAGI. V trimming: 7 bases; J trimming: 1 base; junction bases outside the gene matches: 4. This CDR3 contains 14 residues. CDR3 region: CASTMGGAKNIQYF. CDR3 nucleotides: TGTGCCAGCACGATGGGGGGGGCCAAAAACATTCAGTACTTC.

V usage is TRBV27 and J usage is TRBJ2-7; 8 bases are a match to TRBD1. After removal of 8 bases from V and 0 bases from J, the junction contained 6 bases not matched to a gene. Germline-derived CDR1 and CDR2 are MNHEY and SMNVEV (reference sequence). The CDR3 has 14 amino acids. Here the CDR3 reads CASSGQGSSYEQYF. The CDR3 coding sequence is TGTGCCAGCTCTGGACAGGGAAGCTCCTACGAGCAGTACTTC.

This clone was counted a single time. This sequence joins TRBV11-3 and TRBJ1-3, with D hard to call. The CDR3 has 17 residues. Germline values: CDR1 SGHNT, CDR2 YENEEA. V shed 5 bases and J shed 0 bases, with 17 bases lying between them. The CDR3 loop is CASSLTGLGSSGNTIYF. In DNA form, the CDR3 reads TGTGCCAGCAGCCTCACGGGATTGGGGAGCTCTGGAAACACCATATATTTT.

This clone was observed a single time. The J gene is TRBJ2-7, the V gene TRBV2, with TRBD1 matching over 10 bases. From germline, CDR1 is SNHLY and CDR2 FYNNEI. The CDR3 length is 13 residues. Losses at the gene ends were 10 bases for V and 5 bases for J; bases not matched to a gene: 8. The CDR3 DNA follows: TGTGCCATTTCCGGGACAGGGGTCGACGAGCAGTACTTC. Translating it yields CAISGTGVDEQYF. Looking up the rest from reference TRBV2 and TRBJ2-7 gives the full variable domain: EPEVTQTPSHQVTQMGQEVILRCVPISNHLYFYWYRQILGQKVEFLVSFYNNEISEKSEIFDDQFSVERPDGSNFTLKIRSTKLEDSAMYFCAISGTGVDEQYFGPGTRLTVT.

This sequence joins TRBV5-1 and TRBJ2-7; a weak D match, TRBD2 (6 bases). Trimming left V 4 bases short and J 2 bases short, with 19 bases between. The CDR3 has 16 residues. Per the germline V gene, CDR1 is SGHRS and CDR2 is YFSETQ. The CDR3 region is CASSIEPGLGAYEQYF. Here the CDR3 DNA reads TGCGCCAGCAGCATTGAACCGGGACTCGGGGCCTACGAGCAGTACTTC.

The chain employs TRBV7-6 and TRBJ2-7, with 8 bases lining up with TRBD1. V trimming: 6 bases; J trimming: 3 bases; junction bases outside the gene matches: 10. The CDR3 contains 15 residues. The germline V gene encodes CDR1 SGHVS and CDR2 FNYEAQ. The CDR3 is CASSLQGGPLYEQYF. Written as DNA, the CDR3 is TGTGCCAGCAGTCTACAGGGGGGACCCCTCTACGAGCAGTACTTC. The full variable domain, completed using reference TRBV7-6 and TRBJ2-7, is GAGVSQSPRYKVTKRGQDVALRCDPISGHVSLYWYRQALGQGPEFLTYFNYEAQQDKSGLPNDRFSAERPEGSISTLTIQRTEQRDSAMYRCASSLQGGPLYEQYFGPGTRLTVT.

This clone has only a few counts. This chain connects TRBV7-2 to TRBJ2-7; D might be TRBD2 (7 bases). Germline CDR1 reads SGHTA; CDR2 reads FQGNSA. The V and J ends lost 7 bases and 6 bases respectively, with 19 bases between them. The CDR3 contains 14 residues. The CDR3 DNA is TGTGCCAGCACTCCCACGACCGGGGGGCTCGAGCAGTACTTC. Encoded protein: CASTPTTGGLEQYF.

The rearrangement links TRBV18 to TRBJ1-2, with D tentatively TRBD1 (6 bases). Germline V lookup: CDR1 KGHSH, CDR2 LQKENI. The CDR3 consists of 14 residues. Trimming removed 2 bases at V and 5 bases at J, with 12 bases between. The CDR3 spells CASSPDRSLYGYTF. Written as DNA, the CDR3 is TGTGCCAGCTCACCAGACAGGTCTCTTTATGGCTACACCTTC.

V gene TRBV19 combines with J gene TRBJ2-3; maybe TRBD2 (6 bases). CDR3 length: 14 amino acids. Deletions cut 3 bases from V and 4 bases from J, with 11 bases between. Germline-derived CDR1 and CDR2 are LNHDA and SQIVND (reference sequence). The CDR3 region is CASSIGGVADTQYF. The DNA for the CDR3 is TGTGCCAGTAGTATCGGAGGGGTTGCAGATACGCAGTATTTT.

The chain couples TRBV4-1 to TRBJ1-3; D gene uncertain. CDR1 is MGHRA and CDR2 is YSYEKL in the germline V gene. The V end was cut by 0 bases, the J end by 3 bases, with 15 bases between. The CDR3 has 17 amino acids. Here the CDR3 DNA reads TGCGCCAGCAGCCAAGATGGGCCGGCCTCGGATGGAAACACCATATATTTT. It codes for CASSQDGPASDGNTIYF.

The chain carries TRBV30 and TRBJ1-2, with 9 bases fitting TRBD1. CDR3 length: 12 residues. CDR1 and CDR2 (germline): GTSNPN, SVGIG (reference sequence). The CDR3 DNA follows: TGTAGCGGGACAGGGACTAACTATGGCTACACCTTC. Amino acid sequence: CSGTGTNYGYTF.

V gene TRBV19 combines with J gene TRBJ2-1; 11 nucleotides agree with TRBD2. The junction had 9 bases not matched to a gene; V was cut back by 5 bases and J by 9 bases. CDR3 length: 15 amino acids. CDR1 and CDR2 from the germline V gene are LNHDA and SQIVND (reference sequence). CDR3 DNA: TGTGCCAGTAGTTCACTAGCGGGAGTAATTGTTGAGCAGTTCTTC. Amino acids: CASSSLAGVIVEQFF.

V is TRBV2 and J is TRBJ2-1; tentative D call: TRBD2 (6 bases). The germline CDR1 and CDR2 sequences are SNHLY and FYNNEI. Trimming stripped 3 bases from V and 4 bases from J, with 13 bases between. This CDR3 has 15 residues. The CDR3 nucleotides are TGTGCCAGCAGTGAGGAGGGGACCTCATACAATGAGCAGTTCTTC. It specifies CASSEEGTSYNEQFF.

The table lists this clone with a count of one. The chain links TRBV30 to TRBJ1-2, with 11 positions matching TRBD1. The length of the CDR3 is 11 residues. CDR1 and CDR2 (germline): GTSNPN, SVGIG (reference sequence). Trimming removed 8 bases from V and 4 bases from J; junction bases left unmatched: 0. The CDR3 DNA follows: TGTGCCGGGACAGGGGGCTATGGCTACACCTTC. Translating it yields CAGTGGYGYTF.

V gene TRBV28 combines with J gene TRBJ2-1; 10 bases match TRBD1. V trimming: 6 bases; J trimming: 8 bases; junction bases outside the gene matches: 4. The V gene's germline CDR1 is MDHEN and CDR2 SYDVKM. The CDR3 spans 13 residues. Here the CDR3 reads CASRGQGVDEQFF. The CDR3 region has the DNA TGTGCCAGCAGAGGACAGGGGGTCGATGAGCAGTTCTTC.

The CDR3: CASSLLGGQETQYF. CDR3 nucleotide sequence: TGTGCCAGCAGCTTGCTCGGAGGGCAAGAGACCCAGTACTTC. The chain joins TRBV7-3 to TRBJ2-5; a weak D match, TRBD2 (6 bases). The CDR3 sequence is 14 residues long. Trimming stripped 3 bases from V and 2 bases from J, with 10 bases between. Germline lookup yields CDR1 SGHTA and CDR2 FQGTGA. Variable domain in full (rest from reference TRBV7-3 and TRBJ2-5): GAGVSQTPSNKVTEKGKYVELRCDPISGHTALYWYRQSLGQGPEFLIYFQGTGAADDSGLPNDRFFAVRPEGSVSTLKIQRTERGDSAVYLCASSLLGGQETQYFGPGTRLLVL.

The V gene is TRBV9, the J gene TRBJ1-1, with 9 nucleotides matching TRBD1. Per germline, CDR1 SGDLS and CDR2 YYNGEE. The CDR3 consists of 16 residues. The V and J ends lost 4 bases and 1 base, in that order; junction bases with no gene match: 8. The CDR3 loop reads CASSSRTGAENTEAFF. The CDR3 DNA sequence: TGTGCCAGCAGCTCCCGGACAGGGGCGGAGAACACTGAAGCTTTCTTT. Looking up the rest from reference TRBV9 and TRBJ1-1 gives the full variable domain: DSGVTQTPKHLITATGQRVTLRCSPRSGDLSVYWYQQSLDQGLQFLIQYYNGEERAKGNILERFSAQQFPDLHSELNLSSLELGDSALYFCASSSRTGAENTEAFFGQGTRLTVV.

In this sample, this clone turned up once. For the CDR3, the DNA is TGTGCCTGGAGGGGGACAGGGCCTCACTATGGCTACACCTTC. Its protein is CAWRGTGPHYGYTF. V gene TRBV30 combines with J gene TRBJ1-2, with 9 bases fitting TRBD1. CDR3 size: 14 residues. CDR1 and CDR2 from the germline V gene are GTSNPN and SVGIG (reference sequence). V lost 3 bases and J lost 3; bases outside the gene matches: 5.